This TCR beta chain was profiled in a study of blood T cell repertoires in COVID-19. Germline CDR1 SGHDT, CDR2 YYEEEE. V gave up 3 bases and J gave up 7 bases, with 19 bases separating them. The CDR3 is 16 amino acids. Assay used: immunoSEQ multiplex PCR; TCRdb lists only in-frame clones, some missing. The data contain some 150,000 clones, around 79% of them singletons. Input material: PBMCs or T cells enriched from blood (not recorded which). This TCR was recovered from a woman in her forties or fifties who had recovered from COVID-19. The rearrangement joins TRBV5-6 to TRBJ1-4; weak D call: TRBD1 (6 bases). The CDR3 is CASSWSLQGGTEKLFF. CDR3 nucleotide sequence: TGTGCCAGCAGCTGGTCCTTACAGGGAGGGACTGAAAAACTGTTTTTT.